The next 32 T cell receptor beta chains were all read from a single sample in a study of blood T cell repertoires in COVID-19. Data came from immunoSEQ multiplex PCR; TCRdb stores just in-frame clones and leaves some out. The data hold roughly 150,000 clones, with 85% to 90% observed a single time. The sample comprised peripheral blood. The receptor set was obtained from a woman aged 35 to 49 with acute or convalescent COVID-19.

The chain uses TRBV18 and TRBJ1-1, with 8 positions matching TRBD1. J gave up 5 bases and V 4 bases, and 6 bases lay outside the gene matches. The germline CDR1 and CDR2 sequences are KGHSH and LQKENI. The CDR3 is made up of 14 amino acids. Written as DNA, the CDR3 is TGTGCCAGCTCACGACAGACAGGGGATACTGAAGCTTTCTTT. Protein sequence: CASSRQTGDTEAFF.

The rearrangement joins TRBV7-9 to TRBJ1-4, with 7 positions matching TRBD1. The junction had 1 base not matched to a gene; V was cut back by 0 bases and J by 3 bases. The CDR3 is 15 amino acids. Germline V gives CDR1 SEHNR, CDR2 FQNEAQ (reference sequence). The CDR3 sequence: CASSLAQGANEKLFF. CDR3 DNA: TGTGCCAGCAGCTTAGCGCAGGGGGCTAATGAAAAACTGTTTTTT.

The rearrangement uses TRBV29-1 and TRBJ2-1; perhaps TRBD2 as D (6 bases). In germline, CDR1 is SQVTM, CDR2 ANQGSEA. With 6 bases removed from V and 8 bases from J, the gap between germline ends came to 14 bases. This CDR3 comprises 12 residues. CDR3 sequence (DNA): TGCAGCGTGGGGGGTCTTGCGGATGAGCAGTTCTTC. Its protein is CSVGGLADEQFF.

The chain recombines TRBV6-5 with TRBJ1-5; D gene uncertain. V lost 4 bases, J lost 6 bases, and 13 bases lay in between. Germline assignment: CDR1 MNHEY and CDR2 SVGAGI. CDR3 size: 14 residues. This CDR3 reads CASSFSYEGQPQHF. The CDR3 nucleotides are TGTGCCAGCAGTTTTTCCTACGAGGGTCAGCCCCAGCATTTT.

The rearrangement joins TRBV10-2 to TRBJ1-5; D is perhaps TRBD1 (5 bases). This CDR3 has 14 residues. Deletions cut 2 bases from V and 3 bases from J, with 8 bases between. Germline loops: CDR1 WSHSY, CDR2 SAAADI. CDR3 residues: CASSEMGPNQPQHF. For the CDR3, the DNA is TGCGCCAGCAGTGAGATGGGGCCCAATCAGCCCCAGCATTTT.

This clone was seen more than once but under ten times. The rearrangement links TRBV5-1 to TRBJ2-3; D gene uncertain. The germline CDR1 and CDR2 sequences are SGHRS and YFSETQ. The CDR3 spans 14 residues. V was shortened by 4 bases and J by 4 bases, with 13 bases between the two germline ends. CDR3 DNA: TGCGCCAGCAGCATCCACGACTGGGCAGATACGCAGTATTTT. Its translation is CASSIHDWADTQYF.

The rearrangement uses TRBV7-8 and TRBJ2-7; 11 bases map to TRBD2. Unmatched junction bases numbered 2, after V lost 1 base and J lost 3 bases. Germline values: CDR1 SGHVS, CDR2 FQNEAQ. The CDR3 has 15 residues. CDR3 in amino acids: CASSLGGLADYEQYF. The CDR3, as DNA: TGTGCCAGCAGCTTAGGGGGACTAGCGGACTACGAGCAGTACTTC.

V gene TRBV13 combines with J gene TRBJ2-7; D call uncertain. The V end was cut by 5 bases, the J end by 3 bases, with 14 bases between. Per germline, CDR1 PRHDT and CDR2 FYEKMQ (reference sequence). The CDR3 extends over 14 amino acids. DNA of the CDR3: TGTGCCAGCAGCGACAACCGACAAGGCTACGAGCAGTACTTC. Its translation: CASSDNRQGYEQYF.

The V and J genes are TRBV19 and TRBJ1-1, with 9 bases matching TRBD1. V was pared by 3 bases and J by 12 bases, with 14 bases of the junction left unmatched. This CDR3 spans 15 amino acids. CDR1 is LNHDA and CDR2 is SQIVND in the germline V gene (reference sequence). The CDR3 nucleotides are TGTGCCAGTAGTATCGGTAGGGGACAGGGTGGATTAACTTTCTTT. Its protein product is CASSIGRGQGGLTFF.

The J gene is TRBJ2-7, the V gene TRBV10-3, with 8 bases matching TRBD1. Germline CDR1 is ENHRY and CDR2 is SYGVKD. With V trimmed by 0 bases and J by 5 bases, 3 bases remained unmatched. The CDR3 has 14 residues. The CDR3 nucleotides read TGTGCCATCAGTGAGTCGTGGACAGGGAACGAGCAGTACTTC. Translation gives CAISESWTGNEQYF.

In nucleotides, the CDR3 is TGTGCCAGCAGCGTCCAACAAACCTACGAGCAGTACTTC. Translation: CASSVQQTYEQYF. The chain uses TRBV21-1 and TRBJ2-7; TRBD1 reflects the table's D call only, with no check against the DNA. TRBV21-1 corresponds to a pseudogene. This CDR3 is 13 amino acids long.

The chain couples TRBV4-1 to TRBJ1-4, with D tentatively TRBD1 (5 bases). The CDR3 consists of 14 residues. V was shortened by 0 bases and J by 5 bases, with 7 bases between the two germline ends. Germline CDR1 MGHRA, CDR2 YSYEKL. CDR3 residues: CASSQDRANEKLFF. DNA of the CDR3: TGCGCCAGCAGCCAAGACAGGGCGAATGAAAAACTGTTTTTT.

The J gene is TRBJ1-2, the V gene TRBV7-9, with 7 nucleotides matching TRBD1. V dropped 5 bases and J dropped 0; count of bases not matched to a gene: 9. The V gene's germline CDR1 is SEHNR and CDR2 FQNEAQ (reference sequence). This CDR3 region has 16 residues. In DNA, the CDR3 is TGTGCCAGCAGCCAATCCGGGACAGAAGCTAACTATGGCTACACCTTC. It is translated as CASSQSGTEANYGYTF.

The chain employs TRBV27 and TRBJ1-1; possibly TRBD1 for D (5 bases). Trimming pared 4 bases from V and 0 bases from J, leaving 15 bases between. The CDR3 sequence is 16 residues long. CDR1 MNHEY and CDR2 SMNVEV come from the germline V gene (reference sequence). DNA for the CDR3: TGTGCCAGCAGTTACACCATGACAGACATGAACACTGAAGCTTTCTTT. This translates into CASSYTMTDMNTEAFF.

The chain couples TRBV6-5 to TRBJ1-2, with 8 bases identical to TRBD1. Per the germline V gene, CDR1 is MNHEY and CDR2 is SVGAGI. CDR3 size: 14 residues. Losses at the gene ends were 7 bases for V and 2 bases for J; bases not matched to a gene: 6. Written as DNA, the CDR3 is TGTGCCAGCATATCGGACAGGGCGAACTATGGCTACACCTTC. This sequence encodes CASISDRANYGYTF.

V is TRBV30 and J is TRBJ1-6; 11 nucleotides match TRBD1. Germline V gene lookup returns CDR1 GTSNPN and CDR2 SVGIG (reference sequence). The ends lost 6 bases at V and 9 bases at J; junction bases unmatched: 4. CDR3 length: 13 amino acids. CDR3 sequence (DNA): TGTGCCTGCTGGACAGGGGGCTTTTCACCCCTCCACTTT. It encodes CACWTGGFSPLHF.

This rearrangement joins TRBV6-5 to TRBJ2-7, with 10 bases identical to TRBD2. Trimming took 10 bases from V and 7 from J; bases not matched to a gene: 13. This CDR3 comprises 14 residues. Germline-derived CDR1 and CDR2 are MNHEY and SVGAGI. CDR3 sequence (DNA): TGTGCCACCCTACCCCCACTAGCGGGAAAAGAGCAGTACTTC. Translating it yields CATLPPLAGKEQYF.

This sequence joins TRBV9 and TRBJ1-2; 7 bases are shared with TRBD1. V trimming: 3 bases; J trimming: 2 bases; junction bases outside the gene matches: 7. Germline CDR1 is SGDLS and CDR2 is YYNGEE. The CDR3 is 15 residues long. In DNA form, the CDR3 reads TGTGCCAGCAGCGGCCAGTGGGACAGCAACTATGGCTACACCTTC. This translates into CASSGQWDSNYGYTF.

This chain uses TRBV9 with TRBJ1-2; D might be TRBD1 (5 bases). Trimming pared 1 base from V and 2 bases from J, leaving 21 bases between. CDR3 length: 18 amino acids. Germline V gives CDR1 SGDLS, CDR2 YYNGEE. The CDR3, as DNA: TGTGCCAGCAGCGTACCACGCGGGGAGGGGAGTCAAAACTATGGCTACACCTTC. It codes for CASSVPRGEGSQNYGYTF.

The V call is TRBV30, the J call TRBJ2-3; D unclear. Per the germline V gene, CDR1 is GTSNPN and CDR2 is SVGIG (reference sequence). V gave up 0 bases and J gave up 5 bases, with 12 bases separating them. This CDR3 comprises 14 residues. The CDR3 here is CAWSVSSSVDTQYF. CDR3 DNA sequence: TGTGCCTGGAGTGTGTCGAGTAGTGTAGATACGCAGTATTTT.

The chain is built from TRBV6-5 and TRBJ1-5; D call uncertain. V lost 9 bases and J lost 0, with 15 bases in between. The CDR3 is 15 residues long. Germline CDR1 is MNHEY and CDR2 is SVGAGI. In DNA, the CDR3 is TGTGCCAGTCGGAGCAGACTCAATAGCAATCAGCCCCAGCATTTT. As protein: CASRSRLNSNQPQHF.

V gene TRBV29-1 combines with J gene TRBJ2-2, with TRBD2 matching 14 bases. In germline, CDR1 is SQVTM, CDR2 ANQGSEA. V dropped 7 bases and J dropped 2; count of bases not matched to a gene: 6. CDR3 length: 16 amino acids. In nucleotides, the CDR3 is TGCAGCGCCAAAGGGACTAGCGGGGGTAACACCGGGGAGCTGTTTTTT. The encoded protein is CSAKGTSGGNTGELFF.

In this sample, this clone turned up a few times. The rearrangement links TRBV7-9 to TRBJ1-3; TRBD1 might be the D (6 bases). Trimming took off 8 bases at V and 4 bases at J, with 24 bases between the two ends. The CDR3 length is 17 residues. The germline V gene has CDR1 SEHNR and CDR2 FQNEAQ (reference sequence). Here the CDR3 DNA reads TGTGCCAGCCAACAGCAGGGAACAGGGTCATCCGGAAACACCATATATTTT. Its protein is CASQQQGTGSSGNTIYF.

The chain joins TRBV7-9 to TRBJ2-3; 7 bases align to TRBD1. This CDR3 has 14 residues. CDR1 is SEHNR and CDR2 is FQNEAQ in the germline V gene (reference sequence). J was trimmed by 5 bases and V by 4 bases; bases with no gene match: 6. CDR3: CASSSRGLVDTQYF. In nucleotides, the CDR3 is TGTGCCAGCAGCTCCAGGGGGTTGGTAGATACGCAGTATTTT. The entire variable domain, with the rest obtained from reference TRBV7-9 and TRBJ2-3, is as follows: DTGVSQNPRHKITKRGQNVTFRCDPISEHNRLYWYRQTLGQGPEFLTYFQNEAQLEKSRLLSDRFSAERPKGSFSTLEIQRTEQGDSAMYLCASSSRGLVDTQYFGPGTRLTVL.

V and J are TRBV18 and TRBJ2-4; D perhaps matches TRBD1 (5 bases). The germline V and J ends were trimmed by 3 bases and 3 bases, with 12 bases remaining between them. Germline CDR1 is KGHSH and CDR2 is LQKENI. CDR3 length equals 15 residues. The CDR3 DNA follows: TGTGCCAGCTCACCGGGGCAGAGGATCAAAAACATTCAGTACTTC. Protein product: CASSPGQRIKNIQYF.

The rearrangement joins TRBV18 to TRBJ2-3; 7 bases map to TRBD1. CDR3 length: 18 residues. Trimming removed 3 bases from V and 5 bases from J; junction bases left unmatched: 17. The V gene's germline CDR1 is KGHSH and CDR2 LQKENI. The CDR3 coding sequence is TGTGCCAGCTCACCTACGACAGGGTGGAAATGGTCGCAAGATACGCAGTATTTT. This translates into CASSPTTGWKWSQDTQYF.

This rearrangement joins TRBV28 to TRBJ2-7, with D possibly matching TRBD1 (6 bases). Trimming took off 3 bases at V and 5 bases at J, with 11 bases between the two ends. Germline CDR1 and CDR2: MDHEN and SYDVKM. CDR3 length equals 13 residues. CDR3 bases: TGTGCCAGCAGTTTTAGGGGGTTCCACGAGCAGTACTTC. Translation gives CASSFRGFHEQYF.

The gene calls are TRBV15 and TRBJ1-1, with 8 bases lining up with TRBD1. This CDR3 is 16 amino acids long. V shed 1 base, J shed 0 bases, and the junction held 4 bases outside the gene matches. Germline CDR1 is LNHNV and CDR2 is YYDKDF (reference sequence). This CDR3 is CATSRGTGIMNTEAFF. DNA for the CDR3: TGTGCCACCAGCAGAGGGACAGGGATAATGAACACTGAAGCTTTCTTT. The whole variable domain, remainder taken from reference TRBV15 and TRBJ1-1, is DAMVIQNPRYQVTQFGKPVTLSCSQTLNHNVMYWYQQKSSQAPKLLFHYYDKDFNNEADTPDNFQSRRPNTSFCFLDIRSPGLGDTAMYLCATSRGTGIMNTEAFFGQGTRLTVV.

The chain links TRBV5-1 to TRBJ2-7; TRBD1 matches 7 bases. The CDR3 loop spans 15 amino acids. The trim removed 0 bases at V and 5 bases at J, leaving 8 bases unmatched. Per germline, CDR1 SGHRS and CDR2 YFSETQ. The CDR3 sequence is CASSLGRQGFNEQYF. The CDR3 region has the DNA TGCGCCAGCAGCTTGGGGAGACAGGGTTTCAACGAGCAGTACTTC. The variable domain in full, completed from reference TRBV5-1 and TRBJ2-7, reads KAGVTQTPRYLIKTRGQQVTLSCSPISGHRSVSWYQQTPGQGLQFLFEYFSETQRNKGNFPGRFSGRQFSNSRSEMNVSTLELGDSALYLCASSLGRQGFNEQYFGPGTRLTVT.

This rearrangement joins TRBV15 to TRBJ1-5, with a weak D call TRBD1 (5 bases). CDR3 length: 14 residues. Germline V lookup: CDR1 LNHNV, CDR2 YYDKDF (reference sequence). Trimming pared 1 base from V and 6 bases from J, leaving 10 bases between. CDR3 amino acids: CATSRVGGTQPQHF. The CDR3 DNA sequence: TGTGCCACCAGCAGAGTGGGGGGGACTCAGCCCCAGCATTTT.

The chain has TRBV5-1 and TRBJ2-1; D call uncertain. In germline, CDR1 is SGHRS, CDR2 YFSETQ. Trimming removed 0 bases at V and 3 bases at J, with 10 bases between. This CDR3 is built from 15 residues. The chain's CDR3 is CASSLVAGNYNEQFF. The CDR3 region has the DNA TGCGCCAGCAGCTTGGTGGCAGGAAACTACAATGAGCAGTTCTTC.

This clone was counted a few times. V and J are TRBV29-1 and TRBJ1-1; D not resolved. Trimming stripped 4 bases from V and 4 bases from J, with 10 bases between. Per germline, CDR1 SQVTM and CDR2 ANQGSEA. This CDR3 contains 12 residues. In DNA form, the CDR3 reads TGCAGCGTTGTTGTGCGAGGCACTGAAGCTTTCTTT. Translated, it gives CSVVVRGTEAFF.